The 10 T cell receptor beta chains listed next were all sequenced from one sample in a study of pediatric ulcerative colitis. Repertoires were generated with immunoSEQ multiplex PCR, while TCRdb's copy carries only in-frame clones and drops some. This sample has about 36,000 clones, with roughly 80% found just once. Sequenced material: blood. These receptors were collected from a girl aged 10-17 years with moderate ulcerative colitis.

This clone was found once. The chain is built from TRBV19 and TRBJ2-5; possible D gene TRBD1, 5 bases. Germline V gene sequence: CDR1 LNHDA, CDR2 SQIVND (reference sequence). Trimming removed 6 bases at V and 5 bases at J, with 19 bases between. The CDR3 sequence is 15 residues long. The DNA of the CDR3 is TGTGCCAGTAGCACCGGAGCCAGGGTCGGGGAGACCCAGTACTTC. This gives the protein CASSTGARVGETQYF.

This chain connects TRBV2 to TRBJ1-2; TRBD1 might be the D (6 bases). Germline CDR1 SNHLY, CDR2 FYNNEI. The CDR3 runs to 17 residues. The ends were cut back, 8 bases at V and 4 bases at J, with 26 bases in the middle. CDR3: CASLLATGSRAVYGYTF. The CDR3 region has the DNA TGTGCCAGCCTTTTGGCCACAGGGTCTCGAGCTGTCTATGGCTACACCTTC.

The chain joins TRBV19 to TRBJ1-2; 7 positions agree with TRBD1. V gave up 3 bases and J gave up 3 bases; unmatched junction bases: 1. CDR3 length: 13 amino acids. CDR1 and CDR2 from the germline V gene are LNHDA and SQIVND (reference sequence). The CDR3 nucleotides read TGTGCCAGTAGTATCACAGGGGACTATGGCTACACCTTC. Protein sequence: CASSITGDYGYTF.

CDR3 region: CASSLGGQEETQYF. As DNA, the CDR3 is TGTGCCAGCAGCCTAGGTGGGCAGGAAGAGACCCAGTACTTC. The chain couples TRBV5-6 to TRBJ2-5; D gene unclear. Germline V gives CDR1 SGHDT, CDR2 YYEEEE. V lost 4 bases and J 3 bases, leaving 13 bases between the germline ends. This CDR3 contains 14 residues.

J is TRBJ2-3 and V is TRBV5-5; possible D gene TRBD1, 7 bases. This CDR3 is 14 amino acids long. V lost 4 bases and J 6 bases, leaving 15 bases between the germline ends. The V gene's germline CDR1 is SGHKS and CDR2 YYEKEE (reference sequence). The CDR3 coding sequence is TGTGCCAGCAGCCCCAGGGGGGAGGCGGATACGCAGTATTTT. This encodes CASSPRGEADTQYF.

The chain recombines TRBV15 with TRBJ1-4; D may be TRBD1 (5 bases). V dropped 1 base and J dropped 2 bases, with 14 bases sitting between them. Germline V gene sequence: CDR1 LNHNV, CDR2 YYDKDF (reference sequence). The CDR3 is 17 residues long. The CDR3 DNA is TGTGCCACCAGCAGAGGCAAGGGGATGGGGACTAATGAAAAACTGTTTTTT. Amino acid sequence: CATSRGKGMGTNEKLFF.

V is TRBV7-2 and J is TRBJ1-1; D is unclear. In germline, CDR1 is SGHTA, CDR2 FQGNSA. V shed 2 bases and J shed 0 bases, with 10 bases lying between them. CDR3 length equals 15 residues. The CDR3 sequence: CASSLWARMNTEAFF. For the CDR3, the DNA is TGTGCCAGCAGCTTATGGGCCAGGATGAACACTGAAGCTTTCTTT. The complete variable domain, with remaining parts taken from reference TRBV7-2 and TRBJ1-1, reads GAGVSQSPSNKVTEKGKDVELRCDPISGHTALYWYRQSLGQGLEFLIYFQGNSAPDKSGLPSDRFSAERTGGSVSTLTIQRTQQEDSAVYLCASSLWARMNTEAFFGQGTRLTVV.

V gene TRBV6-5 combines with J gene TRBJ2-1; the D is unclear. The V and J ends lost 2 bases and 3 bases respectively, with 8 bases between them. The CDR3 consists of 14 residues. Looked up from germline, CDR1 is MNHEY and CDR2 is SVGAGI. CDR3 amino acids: CASSYQRSYNEQFF. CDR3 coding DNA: TGTGCCAGCAGTTACCAGCGAAGCTACAATGAGCAGTTCTTC.

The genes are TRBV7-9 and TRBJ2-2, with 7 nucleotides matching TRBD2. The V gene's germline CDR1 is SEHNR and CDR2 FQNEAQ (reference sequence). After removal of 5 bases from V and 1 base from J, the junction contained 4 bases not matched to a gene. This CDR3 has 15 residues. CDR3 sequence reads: CASSAGLLNTGELFF. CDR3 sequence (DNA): TGTGCCAGCAGCGCGGGACTACTGAACACCGGGGAGCTGTTTTTT.

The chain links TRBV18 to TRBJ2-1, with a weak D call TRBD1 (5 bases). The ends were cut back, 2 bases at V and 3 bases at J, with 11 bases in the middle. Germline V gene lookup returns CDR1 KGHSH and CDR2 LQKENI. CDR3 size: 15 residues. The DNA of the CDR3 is TGTGCCAGCTCACCAAAAGGGGAAGACTACAATGAGCAGTTCTTC. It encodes CASSPKGEDYNEQFF.